These 27 T cell receptor beta chains were all obtained from the same sample, sequenced in a study of T cells in Graves' hyperthyroidism and ophthalmopathy (dated by TCRdb to the late 2010s). Library preparation was by multiplex PCR. The sequencer listed for this sample is Illumina HiSeq 2000. The TCR beta CDR3 regions were amplified from the RNA transcripts. The first round of RT-PCR for the TCR CDR3 was performed with the HTBI primer set and the Qiagen OneStep RT-PCR kit. TCRdb reprocessing: public reads trimmed at Q25 with fastp, clones called with MiXCR, in-frame beta chains kept. Entries that share a CDR3 protein sequence are merged under the most common genes and DNA. A total of about 840,000 distinct CDR3 sequences appear in this sample, more than 30% of them only once. The leading ten clones occupy around 9.3% of the sample. Sequencing input: blood. All receptors derive from a man between 18 and 29 years old with Graves' hyperthyroidism.

This clonotype appeared a single time. Since a much larger clone is just one base distant, this may be a read error. The chain is built from TRBV9 and TRBJ1-1; D is undetermined. CDR3 length: 13 amino acids. Germline lookup yields CDR1 SGDLS and CDR2 YYNGEE. Between the trimmed V and J ends, which lost 0 bases and 4 bases, there was a span of 7 bases. The CDR3 bases are TGTGCCAGCAGCGTAGTTCAGGTCACTGAAGCTTTCTTT. It translates to CASSVVQVTEAFF.

V gene TRBV4-1 combines with J gene TRBJ2-5; D remains ambiguous. CDR1 and CDR2 from the germline V gene are MGHRA and YSYEKL. Trimming pared 1 base from V and 1 base from J, leaving 7 bases between. The CDR3 is 14 amino acids. CDR3 region: CASSQVRTQETQYF. The CDR3, as DNA: TGCGCCAGCAGCCAAGTTCGAACCCAAGAGACCCAGTACTTC.

The genes are TRBV15 and TRBJ1-1; tentatively, D is TRBD1 (6 bases). The CDR3 loop spans 15 amino acids. Germline-derived CDR1 and CDR2 are LNHNV and YYDKDF (reference sequence). V was trimmed by 3 bases and J by 1 base, leaving 12 bases between them. CDR3 loop: CATSREQGGNTEAFF. The CDR3 DNA reads as TGTGCCACCAGCAGGGAACAGGGTGGGAACACTGAAGCTTTCTTT.

This clonotype was detected many times. The chain employs TRBV24-1 and TRBJ1-1; no firm D call. The CDR3 extends over 18 amino acids. Per the germline V gene, CDR1 is KGHDR and CDR2 is SFDVKD. Trimming stripped 4 bases from V and 8 bases from J, with 28 bases between. CDR3 protein: CATSEPGPVFQVKTEAFF. The CDR3 bases are TGTGCCACCAGTGAGCCTGGCCCAGTATTTCAGGTAAAAACCGAAGCTTTCTTT.

In regard to this clonotype: Given a much more abundant clone one base away, this may be a read error. This chain uses TRBV29-1 with TRBJ1-1; 8 nucleotides agree with TRBD1. CDR3 length: 15 amino acids. J was trimmed by 1 base and V by 4 bases; bases with no gene match: 8. Per the germline V gene, CDR1 is SQVTM and CDR2 is ANQGSEA. The CDR3 sequence is CSVGRAGQGNTEAFF. The DNA of the CDR3 is TGCAGCGTTGGCAGGGCCGGACAGGGGAACACTGAAGCTTTCTTT.

In this sample, this clonotype turned up once. At one end the junction does not follow the germline gene, possibly because of a read error. The chain combines TRBV7-2 with TRBJ1-2, with 7 bases fitting TRBD1. Germline V lookup: CDR1 SGHTA, CDR2 FQGNSA. The CDR3 is 15 amino acids. In nucleotides, the CDR3 is TGCGCCAGCAGCCAAGACAGGGATCCCACCTATGGCTACACCTTC. It is translated as CASSQDRDPTYGYTF.

J is TRBJ2-3 and V is TRBV7-6; the match to TRBD2 covers 9 bases. Germline V gene sequence: CDR1 SGHVS, CDR2 FNYEAQ. The V and J ends lost 5 bases and 3 bases, in that order; junction bases with no gene match: 6. The CDR3 spans 15 residues. In DNA form, the CDR3 reads TGTGCCAGCAGCACGACTAGCGGTTGGACAGATACGCAGTATTTT. Translation gives CASSTTSGWTDTQYF.

The rearrangement joins TRBV25-1 to TRBJ1-4; 8 nucleotides agree with TRBD1. Germline V gives CDR1 MGHDK, CDR2 SYGVNS. CDR3 length: 16 residues. The V segment lost 6 bases and the J segment 8 bases; nucleotides outside the gene matches: 14. The CDR3 DNA sequence: TGTGCCAGCAGGGCGGGTAGTGGACAGGGTGACGAAAAACTGTTTTTT. Protein sequence: CASRAGSGQGDEKLFF.

This clonotype was seen many times. The chain recombines TRBV7-9 with TRBJ1-2; TRBD1 matches at 11 bases. The CDR3 runs 12 residues. V shed 6 bases and J 13 bases; nucleotides not matched to a gene: 7. Germline CDR1 and CDR2: SEHNR and FQNEAQ (reference sequence). The CDR3 loop reads CASSLGQGAGTF. The CDR3 region has the DNA TGTGCCAGCAGTCTCGGACAGGGGGCTGGCACCTTC.

The chain couples TRBV3-1 to TRBJ2-7; TRBD1 is a possible D gene (6 bases). The CDR3 has 16 residues. The V gene's germline CDR1 is LGHDT and CDR2 YNNKEL (reference sequence). Trimming took 0 bases from V and 5 from J, leaving 17 bases between them. This chain's CDR3 is CASSQDAVDRYNEQYF. The CDR3 nucleotides read TGTGCCAGCAGCCAAGATGCGGTCGACAGGTACAACGAGCAGTACTTC.

This rearrangement joins TRBV20-1 to TRBJ1-2; 7 bases line up with TRBD1. The J segment lost 4 bases and the V segment lost 6 bases, leaving 5 bases of the junction unmatched. The CDR3 extends over 12 amino acids. Per germline, CDR1 DFQATT and CDR2 SNEGSKA (reference sequence). The CDR3 protein is CSAIQGIYGYTF. CDR3 bases: TGCAGTGCCATACAGGGGATCTATGGCTACACCTTC.

V is TRBV7-9 and J is TRBJ1-2; D unresolved. The V and J ends lost 6 bases and 0 bases respectively, with 11 bases between them. The germline CDR1 and CDR2 sequences are SEHNR and FQNEAQ (reference sequence). CDR3 length: 14 residues. Written as DNA, the CDR3 is TGTGCCAGCAGTTTGTTCCGGCCTAACTATGGCTACACCTTC. Translating it yields CASSLFRPNYGYTF. Together with reference TRBV7-9 and TRBJ1-2, the CDR3 gives the full variable domain: DTGVSQNPRHKITKRGQNVTFRCDPISEHNRLYWYRQTLGQGPEFLTYFQNEAQLEKSRLLSDRFSAERPKGSFSTLEIQRTEQGDSAMYLCASSLFRPNYGYTFGSGTRLTVV.

Remarks on this clonotype: Germline is not matched at one junction end, which may reflect a read error. The gene calls are TRBV7-9 and TRBJ1-2; the D gene is possibly TRBD1 (5 bases). The length of the CDR3 is 12 residues. Germline V gene data show CDR1 as SEHNR and CDR2 as FQNEAQ (reference sequence). This CDR3 reads CTSSLEGYGYTF. In DNA form, the CDR3 reads TGTACCAGCAGCTTAGAGGGGTATGGCTACACCTTC.

Comment on this clonotype: A much more abundant neighbour one base away suggests this may be a read error. The V and J genes are TRBV7-9 and TRBJ1-2; D is perhaps TRBD1 (5 bases). Deletions cut 6 bases from V and 6 bases from J, with 14 bases between. This CDR3 is built from 13 residues. Germline CDR1 is SEHNR and CDR2 is FQNEAQ (reference sequence). The CDR3 region has the DNA TGTGCCAGCAGGTCCGGGACGTCGGATGGCTACACCTTC. Translating it yields CASRSGTSDGYTF. Full variable domain (outside the CDR3, taken from reference TRBV7-9 and TRBJ1-2): DTGVSQNPRHKITKRGQNVTFRCDPISEHNRLYWYRQTLGQGPEFLTYFQNEAQLEKSRLLSDRFSAERPKGSFSTLEIQRTEQGDSAMYLCASRSGTSDGYTFGSGTRLTVV.

The V gene is TRBV15, the J gene TRBJ1-6, with TRBD1 identical over 10 bases. The CDR3 is made up of 17 amino acids. Per the germline V gene, CDR1 is LNHNV and CDR2 is YYDKDF (reference sequence). V shed 3 bases and J 13 bases; nucleotides not matched to a gene: 15. CDR3 sequence reads: CATSSASDRGGGSPLHF. CDR3 bases: TGTGCCACCAGCAGTGCCTCGGACAGGGGGGGAGGTAGTCCCCTCCACTTT.

This chain connects TRBV7-2 to TRBJ1-5, with 8 bases matching TRBD1. CDR1 SGHTA and CDR2 FQGNSA come from the germline V gene. The J segment lost 2 bases and the V segment lost 5 bases, leaving 5 bases of the junction unmatched. CDR3 length: 15 amino acids. CDR3 sequence reads: CASSAAGQGNQPQHF. The DNA of the CDR3 is TGTGCCAGCAGCGCCGCGGGACAGGGCAATCAGCCCCAGCATTTT.

The chain carries TRBV12-3 or TRBV12-4 and TRBJ1-3, with D perhaps TRBD1 (6 bases). V lost 5 bases and J 4 bases, leaving 12 bases between the germline ends. There are 14 residues in the CDR3. The CDR3 region is CASSPGTIGNTIYF. CDR3 coding DNA: TGTGCCAGCAGTCCGGGGACAATCGGAAACACCATATATTTT.

The chain carries TRBV12-3 or TRBV12-4 and TRBJ1-3; the D gene is possibly TRBD1 (5 bases). The V end was cut by 6 bases, the J end by 3 bases, with 18 bases between. The CDR3 covers 16 residues. The CDR3 DNA is TGTGCCAGCAGCGTCTCCTGGGGGGATGTTGGAAACACCATATATTTT. Protein: CASSVSWGDVGNTIYF.

The chain employs TRBV29-1 and TRBJ2-2; TRBD2 aligns across 11 bases. This CDR3 has 13 residues. Trimming at V came to 7 bases and at J to 5 bases, leaving 3 bases not matched to a gene. Germline V gene lookup returns CDR1 SQVTM and CDR2 ANQGSEA. The CDR3 protein is CSAWTSGTGELFF. The CDR3 DNA follows: TGCAGCGCGTGGACTAGCGGGACCGGGGAGCTGTTTTTT.

CDR3 residues: CSVEDFRTGRETQYF. The CDR3 bases are TGCAGCGTTGAAGATTTTCGGACAGGGAGAGAGACCCAGTACTTC. This chain uses TRBV29-1 with TRBJ2-5; 8 nucleotides agree with TRBD1. This CDR3 region has 15 residues. The V gene's germline CDR1 is SQVTM and CDR2 ANQGSEA. Losses at the gene ends were 0 bases for V and 4 bases for J; bases not matched to a gene: 7. The full variable domain, with the rest looked up from reference TRBV29-1 and TRBJ2-5, is SAVISQKPSRDICQRGTSLTIQCQVDSQVTMMFWYRQQPGQSLTLIATANQGSEATYESGFVIDKFPISRPNLTFSTLTVSNMSPEDSSIYLCSVEDFRTGRETQYFGPGTRLLVL.

This sequence joins TRBV7-2 and TRBJ2-5; D ambiguous. This CDR3 region has 14 residues. Germline lookup yields CDR1 SGHTA and CDR2 FQGNSA. Trimming took 3 bases from V and 2 from J, leaving 10 bases between them. The CDR3 DNA sequence: TGTGCCAGCAGCTTCGGTAGTATGCAAGAGACCCAGTACTTC. Its protein is CASSFGSMQETQYF.

The chain recombines TRBV7-8 with TRBJ1-5, with a tentative D call TRBD1 (5 bases). CDR1 and CDR2 (germline): SGHVS, FQNEAQ. The CDR3 length is 16 residues. The V and J ends lost 1 base and 0 bases respectively, with 10 bases between them. The CDR3: CASSLEGYNSNQPQHF. The CDR3 bases are TGTGCCAGCAGCTTAGAGGGGTACAATAGCAATCAGCCCCAGCATTTT.

The chain carries TRBV4-3 and TRBJ1-6; D remains unclear. The CDR3 has 13 residues. Germline assignment: CDR1 LGHNA and CDR2 YSLEER. V lost 0 bases and J 8 bases, leaving 5 bases between the germline ends. The CDR3, as DNA: TGCGCCAGCAGCCAAGACGAGGATTCACCCCTCCACTTT. The encoded protein is CASSQDEDSPLHF.

This clonotype has only a few counts. This chain uses TRBV7-2 with TRBJ2-7; maybe TRBD1 (5 bases). V lost 5 bases and J 2 bases, leaving 10 bases between the germline ends. CDR1 SGHTA and CDR2 FQGNSA come from the germline V gene. The CDR3 is 13 amino acids. CDR3 DNA: TGTGCCAGCAGCCAGCGACAGCCCTACGAGCAGTACTTC. As protein: CASSQRQPYEQYF.

This sequence joins TRBV7-3 and TRBJ1-2; 10 nucleotides match TRBD1. The V and J ends lost 6 bases and 6 bases, in that order; junction bases with no gene match: 4. The CDR3 is 13 amino acids. Germline CDR1 reads SGHTA; CDR2 reads FQGTGA. CDR3 sequence (DNA): TGTGCCAGCAGGAAGGACAGGGGGGATGGCTACACCTTC. As protein: CASRKDRGDGYTF. The whole variable domain, filled in from reference TRBV7-3 and TRBJ1-2, reads GAGVSQTPSNKVTEKGKYVELRCDPISGHTALYWYRQSLGQGPEFLIYFQGTGAADDSGLPNDRFFAVRPEGSVSTLKIQRTERGDSAVYLCASRKDRGDGYTFGSGTRLTVV.

A single count supports this clonotype. The chain is built from TRBV19 and TRBJ2-3, with a weak D call TRBD1 (6 bases). CDR1 and CDR2 from the germline V gene are LNHDA and SQIVND (reference sequence). This CDR3 has 16 residues. Trimming removed 7 bases at V and 4 bases at J, with 21 bases between. The DNA for the CDR3 is TGTGCCAGTAAGGACCGCCAGGGGACCAGCCCAGATACGCAGTATTTT. Protein: CASKDRQGTSPDTQYF.

This chain links TRBV29-1 with TRBJ2-2; D perhaps matches TRBD1 (5 bases). CDR3 size: 13 residues. The germline CDR1 and CDR2 sequences are SQVTM and ANQGSEA. V was trimmed by 3 bases and J by 1 base, leaving 6 bases between them. The CDR3 DNA follows: TGCAGCGTTGACAGGGAGAACACCGGGGAGCTGTTTTTT. This sequence encodes CSVDRENTGELFF.